These 20 T cell receptor beta chains share one sample of origin, sequenced in a study of T cells after yellow fever vaccination. TCRdb redid the calling of the 5' RACE reads with MiXCR, one entry per CDR3 protein. The sample lists under 350,000 distinct CDR3 sequences, approximately 4% occurring once. The source material was PBMCs, sampled 5 days after the yellow fever booster vaccination. These receptors all stem from a man aged 18-30 years who received the YFV17D yellow fever vaccine.

This chain links TRBV7-6 with TRBJ1-6; a weak D match, TRBD1 (6 bases). Germline V gene lookup returns CDR1 SGHVS and CDR2 FNYEAQ. Trimming pared 2 bases from V and 3 bases from J, leaving 11 bases between. The CDR3 is made up of 16 amino acids. CDR3 protein: CASSLNTGIYNSPLHF. CDR3 coding DNA: TGTGCCAGCAGCTTAAACACAGGGATCTATAATTCACCCCTCCACTTT.

The chain joins TRBV20-1 to TRBJ2-7, with 8 bases matching TRBD1. The germline V gene has CDR1 DFQATT and CDR2 SNEGSKA (reference sequence). CDR3 length equals 13 residues. Trimming cost V 5 bases and J 0 bases; bases outside gene matches: 3. Written as DNA, the CDR3 is TGCAGTGCTCAGGGGGCCAACTCCTACGAGCAGTACGTC. Protein product: CSAQGANSYEQYV.

This clonotype was seen a handful of times. This chain's CDR3 is CASSFLISTEAFF. CDR3 nucleotide sequence: TGTGCCAGCAGTTTCCTGATTTCCACTGAAGCTTTCTTT. The V gene is TRBV6-5, the J gene TRBJ1-1, with unresolved D. Per the germline V gene, CDR1 is MNHEY and CDR2 is SVGAGI. This CDR3 region has 13 residues. V lost 4 bases to trimming and J lost 4 bases, with 10 bases between them.

This rearrangement joins TRBV7-2 to TRBJ2-7; no firm D call. V gave up 5 bases and J gave up 7 bases, with 12 bases separating them. The CDR3 is 12 amino acids. Germline assignment: CDR1 SGHTA and CDR2 FQGNSA. The CDR3 region is CASSPNGDEQYF. In DNA, the CDR3 is TGTGCCAGCAGCCCCAACGGTGATGAGCAGTACTTC.

The chain is built from TRBV27 and TRBJ2-7; D possibly corresponds to TRBD2 (5 bases). Per the germline V gene, CDR1 is MNHEY and CDR2 is SMNVEV (reference sequence). Trimming left V 3 bases short and J 4 bases short, with 10 bases between. The CDR3 loop spans 13 amino acids. DNA of the CDR3: TGTGCCAGCAGTTTCAGGTCGGGGTACGAGCAGTACTTC. Its translation is CASSFRSGYEQYF.

This clonotype appeared a few times. The rearrangement links TRBV12-3 or TRBV12-4 to TRBJ1-1; D gene unclear. V gave up 1 base and J gave up 0 bases, with 9 bases separating them. The CDR3 runs to 15 residues. CDR3 DNA: TGTGCCAGCAGTTTAGTCCGGGGATTGAACACTGAAGCTTTCTTT. Its protein product is CASSLVRGLNTEAFF.

This clonotype was detected a few times. The chain combines TRBV6-2 or TRBV6-3 with TRBJ2-1; 8 bases align to TRBD2. Germline lookup yields CDR1 MNHEY and CDR2 SVGEGT. The junction had 10 bases not matched to a gene; V was cut back by 5 bases and J by 7 bases. CDR3 length: 15 residues. CDR3 DNA sequence: TGTGCCAGCAGTCCCGGACTAGCTAGTGAGAATGAGCAGTTCTTC. Translating it yields CASSPGLASENEQFF.

J is TRBJ1-2 and V is TRBV10-3; D remains ambiguous. The CDR3 loop spans 17 amino acids. Germline lookup yields CDR1 ENHRY and CDR2 SYGVKD. V lost 7 bases, J lost 2 bases, and 23 bases lay in between. CDR3 nucleotides: TGTGCCATCACCGAAACTCCCGGACGGTCTGGGAACTATGGCTACACCTTC. It specifies CAITETPGRSGNYGYTF.

In this sample, this clonotype turned up many times. J is TRBJ2-5 and V is TRBV6-5; D is unclear. Germline-derived CDR1 and CDR2 are MNHEY and SVGAGI. V lost 6 bases, J lost 3 bases, and 8 bases lay in between. CDR3 length equals 12 residues. The CDR3: CASRVGEETQYF. CDR3 bases: TGTGCCAGCAGAGTGGGTGAAGAGACCCAGTACTTC.

This clonotype was seen at least ten times. The J gene is TRBJ1-2, the V gene TRBV7-2; D unresolved. Germline lookup yields CDR1 SGHTA and CDR2 FQGNSA. CDR3 size: 13 residues. V was shortened by 6 bases and J by 4 bases, with 12 bases between the two germline ends. The CDR3 here is CASRGIGPYGYTF. As DNA, the CDR3 is TGTGCCAGCAGGGGCATAGGCCCCTATGGCTACACCTTC.

This clonotype was detected only a few times. CDR3 nucleotide sequence: TGTGCCAGCAGTCGATACAGGGTGAACACTGAAGCTTTCTTT. Translating gives CASSRYRVNTEAFF. This rearrangement joins TRBV6-5 to TRBJ1-1, with D maybe TRBD1 (6 bases). Germline V gene data show CDR1 as MNHEY and CDR2 as SVGAGI. With 5 bases removed from V and 0 bases from J, the gap between germline ends came to 10 bases. The CDR3 extends over 14 amino acids.

The gene calls are TRBV18 and TRBJ2-3; D might be TRBD1 (6 bases). The CDR3 is made up of 17 amino acids. Per the germline V gene, CDR1 is KGHSH and CDR2 is LQKENI. Trimming took 0 bases from V and 6 from J, leaving 19 bases between them. CDR3 in DNA: TGTGCCAGCTCACCACCGGGGCAGGGGAGAGTTCGGGATACGCAGTATTTT. Amino acids: CASSPPGQGRVRDTQYF.

This clonotype appeared many times. This sequence joins TRBV29-1 and TRBJ1-2, with TRBD1 matching 10 bases. Unmatched junction bases numbered 7, after V lost 5 bases and J lost 7 bases. CDR1 and CDR2 from the germline V gene are SQVTM and ANQGSEA. CDR3 length equals 13 residues. The CDR3 reads CSVSGTGDGGYTF. CDR3 sequence (DNA): TGCAGCGTTTCCGGGACAGGGGACGGTGGCTACACCTTC. The full variable domain, in which reference TRBV29-1 and TRBJ1-2 provide the parts outside the CDR3, is SAVISQKPSRDICQRGTSLTIQCQVDSQVTMMFWYRQQPGQSLTLIATANQGSEATYESGFVIDKFPISRPNLTFSTLTVSNMSPEDSSIYLCSVSGTGDGGYTFGSGTRLTVV.

In its sample, this clonotype was seen many times. CDR3 sequence: CASSFQGLAEAFF. The CDR3 bases are TGTGCCAGCAGTTTCCAGGGCCTCGCTGAAGCTTTCTTT. This chain links TRBV27 with TRBJ1-1; a weak D match, TRBD1 (5 bases). Per germline, CDR1 MNHEY and CDR2 SMNVEV (reference sequence). The V gene lost 3 bases and the J gene lost 6 bases, with 11 bases spanning the gap. This CDR3 region has 13 residues.

This clonotype has only a few counts. V is TRBV29-1 and J is TRBJ2-3; TRBD2 agrees at 12 bases. The CDR3 is 16 amino acids. With 6 bases clipped from V and 3 bases from J, the junction kept 10 bases outside the gene matches. CDR1 SQVTM and CDR2 ANQGSEA come from the germline V gene. The CDR3 loop is CSVGLAGGPVTDTQYF. The CDR3 DNA follows: TGCAGCGTGGGCCTAGCGGGGGGGCCGGTGACAGATACGCAGTATTTT.

The genes are TRBV28 and TRBJ1-2, with 8 bases matching TRBD1. Trimming removed 2 bases from V and 6 bases from J; junction bases left unmatched: 5. Per germline, CDR1 MDHEN and CDR2 SYDVKM. The CDR3 length is 14 residues. The CDR3 is CASSLRQGKDGYTF. Written as DNA, the CDR3 is TGTGCCAGCAGTTTAAGACAGGGGAAGGATGGCTACACCTTC.

This clonotype was found a few times. The gene calls are TRBV18 and TRBJ1-1; D is possibly TRBD1 (5 bases). The CDR3 extends over 14 amino acids. Germline lookup yields CDR1 KGHSH and CDR2 LQKENI. V dropped 4 bases and J dropped 0 bases, with 9 bases sitting between them. The CDR3 sequence: CASSRSGVNTEAFF. The CDR3 DNA sequence: TGTGCCAGCTCACGCTCGGGGGTGAACACTGAAGCTTTCTTT.

There are a few counts of this clonotype. The chain carries TRBV20-1 and TRBJ2-7; 7 bases fit TRBD2. The CDR3 spans 11 residues. Germline assignment: CDR1 DFQATT and CDR2 SNEGSKA (reference sequence). Germline trimming cut 6 bases from V and 7 bases from J; bases unmatched to any gene: 6. CDR3 protein: CSARTSWEQYF. The CDR3 coding sequence is TGCAGTGCCAGGACTAGTTGGGAGCAGTACTTC.

The genes are TRBV5-1 and TRBJ2-2; D is unclear. The V and J ends lost 0 bases and 3 bases respectively, with 6 bases between them. This CDR3 is 14 amino acids long. CDR1 is SGHRS, CDR2 YFSETQ, per germline. CDR3 in DNA: TGCGCCAGCAGCTTGGTTCAGTACACCGGGGAGCTGTTTTTT. It codes for CASSLVQYTGELFF.

This clonotype was picked up many times. The chain is built from TRBV4-3 and TRBJ2-7, with D unclear. CDR3 size: 15 residues. Germline V lookup: CDR1 LGHNA, CDR2 YSLEER. V lost 1 base to trimming and J lost 0 bases, with 10 bases between them. The CDR3 is CASSQGRSSSYEQYF. The CDR3 DNA is TGCGCCAGCAGCCAAGGACGGTCCAGCTCCTACGAGCAGTACTTC.